This TCR beta chain was sequenced in a study of regulatory T cells in long-lasting Graves disease. Documented time point: newly diagnosed GD, antithyroid drugs for less than 3 months. Following extraction of RNA from PBMCs, that RNA was used to make the TCR library. According to the study, TCR beta libraries were built with iRepertoire HTBI primers and CDR3-region Arm-PCR. How the authors handled the data: Across all samples, 62 TRBV segments and 15 or so TRBJ segments were identified. TCRdb itself ran the multiplex PCR reads through MiXCR, one entry per CDR3 protein. The V and J calls were determined by TCRdb, not by the authors. The data contain roughly 400,000 distinct CDR3 sequences, about 15% of them singletons. Broader study findings: The study found TRBV28, TRBJ1-2 and TRBJ2-5 favored in persistent disease.

In the case of this clonotype: Its antigen is unknown.

The CDR3 extends over 15 amino acids. Trimming took off 1 base at V and 9 bases at J, with 16 bases between the two ends. The V gene's germline CDR1 is MNHEY and CDR2 SMNVEV (reference sequence). These data also formed part of another study, on T cells in Graves' hyperthyroidism and ophthalmopathy.

The TCR comes from a woman aged 40 to 50 with Graves disease. The input for sequencing was peripheral blood mononuclear cells (PBMCs), taken at new diagnosis, from a patient treated with antithyroid drugs. The chain uses TRBV27 and TRBJ2-1, with D perhaps matching TRBD1 or TRBD2 (6 bases each). This chain's CDR3 is CASSLWGWGASEQFF. CDR3 in DNA: TGTGCCAGCAGTTTATGGGGCTGGGGGGCGTCTGAGCAGTTCTTC.